This record looks at one TCR beta chain sequence and its context. This clonotype was seen at least ten times. Its binding antigen is unknown. Base quality data are lacking; no much larger clone is found one base away. The sample is drawn from a study of T cells in Graves' hyperthyroidism and ophthalmopathy (dated by TCRdb to the late 2010s). The study in broad terms: Peripheral blood samples were taken at initial diagnosis, before any treatment was given. A discovery cohort of about 100 patients, about 43 with Graves' ophthalmopathy and about 58 with stable Graves' hyperthyroidism, was used to find distinguishing TCR V-J signatures. After blood sampling, hyperthyroidism patients were treated with methimazole at a starting dose of 30 mg daily, and ophthalmopathy patients were treated with high-dose intravenous methylprednisolone. The roughly 91 discovery patients were randomly divided into training and test sets at a 7:3 ratio. Prospective prediction of ophthalmopathy was tested in an independent validation cohort consisting of fewer than 20 hyperthyroidism patients and 17 patients who later progressed to ophthalmopathy. According to the paper, TCR Vbeta CDR3 sequencing was carried out on roughly 130 peripheral blood samples, which came from about 45 ophthalmopathy, around 74 hyperthyroidism and about 17 progressor patients. In about six Graves' hyperthyroidism patients, the study also compared T-cell repertoires from thyroid tissue with T-cell repertoires from blood. Results and caveats for the whole study, not just this receptor: During validation, the model predicted progression to ophthalmopathy a median of about 6.5 months ahead of onset, with roughly 65% sensitivity and under 85% specificity. A model built on a 13 V-J signature distinguished ophthalmopathy from stable hyperthyroidism, reaching 85% to 90% sensitivity and 81% to 83% specificity in cross-validation and 80%/75% in testing. Blood samples also contained most of the expanded thyroid clonotypes (frequency above 0.001), which suggests that blood repertoires may reflect thyroid immune responses. No statistical method was used to fix the sample size in advance, and group allocation was not hidden from the investigators.

A patient counted as having stable Graves' hyperthyroidism if no progression to ophthalmopathy occurred over 18 months of follow-up. Hyperthyroidism patients were newly diagnosed, had a disease duration of under 2 months, and were aged 18 to 65 years. Exclusion was applied to patients with uncontrolled infections, other autoimmune diseases, pregnancy or lactation. Diagnoses relied on clinical symptoms, serum thyroxine and TRAb, thyroid ultrasound and orbital computed tomography. PBMCs were separated from 10 ml of fresh peripheral blood using Ficoll-Paque density gradient centrifugation. Total RNA was extracted with Trizol reagent, and quality was checked on an Agilent 2100 Bioanalyzer. The TCR beta CDR3 regions were amplified from RNA transcripts. For the first round of RT-PCR on the TCR CDR3, the HTBI primer set was used together with the Qiagen OneStep RT-PCR kit. Libraries were constructed in a second round of multiplex PCR, after which size selection and purification were carried out. Libraries were sequenced paired-end with 100 bp reads on an Illumina HiSeq2000. The authors processed their data as follows. SOAPnuke was used to process the raw data, removing reads that contained adapters or uncalled bases, had a mean Phred below 15, or lacked an exact match to the constant primer or identifier. High-quality paired reads were merged using COPE v1.2.5, and each unique nucleotide sequence was defined as a clonotype. Clonotypes were aligned to IMGT TRBV, TRBD and TRBJ reference segments using MiTCR v1.1. The analysis included only V-J combinations with a frequency above 0.0001, which together covered more than 98% of the repertoires. A TCS score was defined as the ratio between F50 (clonal expansion) and ExV (chaos), using BLOSUM62-based TCRdist between CDR3 peptides within each V-J. Welch's t-statistics and random forest reduced 450 to 600 V-J features to 10 to 15, which were used in a naive Bayes classifier (R e1071). The public reads were reanalyzed by TCRdb: fastp trimming at Q25, MiXCR alignment, in-frame beta chains only. CDR3 protein duplicates are merged, each entry listing the most common genes and DNA. In this record, the V and J calls reflect TCRdb's handling and not the investigators' own analysis. The sample contains fewer than 850,000 distinct CDR3 sequences, 15% to 20% of them found a single time. Of the sample, 15% is held by the ten largest clones.

The germline V gene supplies CDR1 KGHDR and CDR2 SFDVKD. Between the V and J ends, shortened by 1 base and 5 bases respectively, the junction contains 10 bases. The CDR3, cysteine through phenylalanine, is 14 amino acids long. The entry retains the CDR3 DNA only, 42 bases that are in frame from base 1. The sequence derives from a man aged 45 to 65 with Graves' hyperthyroidism. The sequence links TRBV24-1 to TRBJ2-5; there is no confident call for the D gene. What was sequenced was blood. The CDR3 in this case is CATSDLNRAETQYF. The DNA sequence reads TGTGCCACCAGTGATTTAAACCGGGCGGAGACCCAGTACTTC.